This TCR beta chain was sequenced for a study of shared clonotypes between healthy human individuals. General observations from the study: Sampling covered blood only; tissue repertoires likely differ. Depth was large, yet rarefaction showed that sorted-subset sequencing was incomplete. Naive subsets typically showed greater estimated richness than memory subsets.

Germline CDR1 is SGHTA and CDR2 is FQGNSA. V shed 5 bases and J 4 bases; nucleotides not matched to a gene: 8. The CDR3 is made up of 15 amino acids. Profiling relied on immunoSEQ multiplex PCR, and the TCRdb table lists in-frame clones only, not all of them. The repertoire includes 850,000 to 1,100,000 clones, roughly 80% of them detected once, and 0.7% to 0.95% sits in the top ten. This clone was picked up a small number of times. No antigen is known for it. The sequencing input was memory CD4+ T cells from PBMCs. Subset defined: CD45RA-negative fraction. V and J are TRBV7-2 and TRBJ2-3; 8 bases are a match to TRBD1. The receptor was derived from a man younger than 30 in good health. Some clones in this sample may be carry-over from other donors' samples. Written as DNA, the CDR3 is TGTGCCAGCAGCCCAAGGACAGGGTTCGCAGATACGCAGTATTTT. This gives the protein CASSPRTGFADTQYF.